This T cell receptor beta chain was observed in a study of blood T cell repertoires in COVID-19 (dated by TCRdb to the early 2020s). As for the study more broadly: The collaborator samples originated in the United States, Italy and Spain and spanned the acute and convalescent phases of COVID-19. The prospective study material was composed of cDNA or gDNA derived from T cells, B-cell-depleted T cells, or PBMCs. Subjects who had been exposed to COVID-19, were actively infected with it, or had recovered from it provided the deeply sampled blood TCRbeta repertoires that made up the dataset. The repertoires were released in a freely available public database intended as a resource for research on the immune response to SARS-CoV-2. The samples were drawn from the first 160 participants of the ongoing ImmuneRACE study and from more than 1,000 subjects provided by 6 global collaborators. The sample metadata nearly always contained a de-identified subject ID, COVID-19 status, age in years and sex. Where available, HLA class I and class II types were taken from metadata supplied by the sample provider and were not determined by assay-based typing. Broader findings and caveats from the paper: The amount of clinical and demographic metadata varied by source and participant and was provided uncurated.

TCRbeta CDR3 regions were amplified from genomic DNA using the immunoSEQ Assay, a bias-controlled multiplex PCR. As for how the authors treated the data: Nucleated cell counts per sample were estimated from amplification of reference gene primers within the assay. To quantify the absolute abundance of each unique TCRbeta CDR3 rearrangement, sequence reads were collapsed and filtered. For each sample, productive Simpson clonality was calculated by taking the square root of Simpson's diversity index across productive rearrangements. The clones in this table, taken by TCRdb from immuneACCESS, are in-frame only. Not every clone is retained; where verified, under half of the shortfall comes from an unresolved V gene, and the cause of the rest is unknown. Clone size and the V and J calls come from that table; the DNA yielded D and trimming. The table for this sample lists roughly 120,000 clones; around 89% of them were counted only once. About 4.5% of the sample belongs to the ten largest clones.

Notes on this clone: What this receptor recognizes is not known. No quality values exist for individual bases; no much larger clone is one base distant.

Whole blood was collected in K2EDTA tubes by collaborating institutions according to the institutions' own protocols. Collaborator samples were shipped for TCRbeta analysis as frozen whole blood, isolated PBMCs, or DNA extracted from either sample type. This clonotype was sampled from a woman in her forties or fifties with acute or convalescent COVID-19. Sequencing input: peripheral blood.

CDR3 protein: CASSQDYSGGSSYNEQFF. The DNA sequence is as follows: TGCGCCAGCAGCCAAGATTATAGCGGGGGGAGCTCCTACAATGAGCAGTTCTTC. The chain was built from TRBV4-3 and TRBJ2-1; 10 bases in the middle match TRBD2. The CDR3, from cysteine to phenylalanine, totals 18 residues. Only CDR3 DNA is held: 54 bases, read in frame from base 1. From a lookup of the germline V gene, CDR1 and CDR2 are LGHNA and YSLEER. V lost 0 bases and J lost 0 bases, and the count of bases not matched to a germline gene is 5.